What follows describes a single T cell receptor (beta chain). Antigen unknown. Amplification used 60 Vbeta primers and 13 Jbeta primers. Profiling relied on immunoSEQ multiplex PCR, and the TCRdb table lists in-frame clones only, not all of them. The data show over 150,000 clones, about 76% seen once. The CDR3 sequence is 15 residues long. Deletions cut 6 bases from V and 4 bases from J, with 15 bases between. Germline lookup yields CDR1 MDHEN and CDR2 SYDVKM. These data are taken from a study of cytomegalovirus exposure and HLA in healthy donors. Study-wide findings and caveats: The authors later found most CMV-associated TCR beta chains appeared HLA-restricted. Relative to equally common others, HLA-associated TCR beta chains showed greater clonal expansion in a later analysis. Per a prior analysis, the majority of TCR beta V segments were productive roughly 90% or roughly 30% of the time. Sequence variants that were highly shared formed a cluster that was likely a sequencing artifact.

The TCR comes from a man younger than 40 in good health and CMV-seropositive. Sequencing input: PBMCs. The chain joins TRBV28 to TRBJ1-4; D may be TRBD1 (5 bases). The CDR3 coding sequence is TGTGCCAGCAGCCTACCGGGACTGAGTAATGAAAAACTGTTTTTT. This encodes CASSLPGLSNEKLFF. Based on the CDR3 plus reference TRBV28 and TRBJ1-4, the full variable domain is DVKVTQSSRYLVKRTGEKVFLECVQDMDHENMFWYRQDPGLGLRLIYFSYDVKMKEKGDIPEGYSVSREKKERFSLILESASTNQTSMYLCASSLPGLSNEKLFFGSGTQLSVL.